The 7 T cell receptor beta chains below come from one sample, sequenced in a study of Graves' ophthalmopathy and Graves' hyperthyroidism (dated by TCRdb to the late 2010s). Sequencer: Illumina HiSeq 2000. For repertoire sequencing, the TCR beta CDR3 regions were amplified from RNA transcripts. The first round of RT-PCR was done with HTBI primers and the Qiagen OneStep RT-PCR kit, and was followed by a second round of multiplex PCR, then size selection and purification. TCRdb trimmed the raw reads at Q25, called clones with MiXCR and kept productive beta chains. One record per CDR3 amino acid sequence lists the most common genes and DNA. Across this sample there are about 1.2 million distinct CDR3 sequences, with less than 45% seen only once. Roughly 11% of the sample belongs to the ten largest clones. The specimen was peripheral blood or thyroid tissue (not recorded which). These receptors all come from an adult man with Graves' hyperthyroidism.

The chain carries TRBV2 and TRBJ2-7, with 7 bases that match TRBD2. Trimming took 5 bases from V and 6 from J; bases not matched to a gene: 4. Looked up from germline, CDR1 is SNHLY and CDR2 is FYNNEI. The CDR3 contains 12 residues. CDR3 protein: CASSLTSAEQYF. The CDR3 DNA reads TGTGCCAGCAGTCTCACTAGCGCCGAGCAGTACTTC. Supplemented by reference TRBV2 and TRBJ2-7, the full variable domain reads EPEVTQTPSHQVTQMGQEVILRCVPISNHLYFYWYRQILGQKVEFLVSFYNNEISEKSEIFDDQFSVERPDGSNFTLKIRSTKLEDSAMYFCASSLTSAEQYFGPGTRLTVT.

This clonotype was counted at least ten times. The chain is built from TRBV14 and TRBJ2-2, with D possibly matching TRBD2 (5 bases). The CDR3 sequence is 17 residues long. Germline V gives CDR1 SGHDN, CDR2 FVKESK. Trimming removed 0 bases from V and 3 bases from J, with 14 bases in between. CDR3 DNA sequence: TGTGCCAGCAGCCAAGATATACGCAGGACTTACACCGGGGAGCTGTTTTTT. Its protein is CASSQDIRRTYTGELFF. Full variable domain (outside the CDR3, taken from reference TRBV14 and TRBJ2-2): EAGVTQFPSHSVIEKGQTVTLRCDPISGHDNLYWYRRVMGKEIKFLLHFVKESKQDESGMPNNRFLAERTGGTYSTLKVQPAELEDSGVYFCASSQDIRRTYTGELFFGEGSRLTVL.

This clonotype was counted only a few times. The gene calls are TRBV7-2 and TRBJ1-1; 8 nucleotides agree with TRBD1. Trimming cost V 4 bases and J 11 bases; bases outside gene matches: 6. CDR1 and CDR2 (germline): SGHTA, FQGNSA. The length of the CDR3 is 12 residues. The CDR3 loop reads CASSSDRAKAFF. DNA for the CDR3: TGTGCCAGCAGCTCGGACAGGGCTAAGGCTTTCTTT.

Many counts were recorded for this clonotype. The gene calls are TRBV7-2 and TRBJ2-7; D call uncertain. The germline V gene encodes CDR1 SGHTA and CDR2 FQGNSA. With 5 bases removed from V and 6 bases from J, the gap between germline ends came to 17 bases. The CDR3 totals 14 residues. The CDR3 DNA reads as TGTGCCAGCAGCCCCGGTGGCGGTGACTTCGAGCAGTACTTC. The encoded protein is CASSPGGGDFEQYF.

This sequence joins TRBV7-9 and TRBJ2-7; 7 bases are a match to TRBD1. J lost 4 bases, V lost 2 bases, and 5 bases had no gene match. CDR1 SEHNR and CDR2 FQNEAQ come from the germline V gene (reference sequence). CDR3 length: 14 amino acids. This CDR3 is CASSLMQGQYEQYF. The CDR3 DNA sequence: TGTGCCAGCAGCTTAATGCAGGGACAGTACGAGCAGTACTTC.

This clonotype was recorded at least ten times. CDR3 residues: CATSFREDSPYF. The CDR3 DNA follows: TGTGCCACCAGCTTCCGAGAGGACTCCCCATACTTC. V and J are TRBV15 and TRBJ2-5; TRBD2 is a possible D gene (5 bases). Per germline, CDR1 LNHNV and CDR2 YYDKDF (reference sequence). The CDR3 sequence is 12 residues long. V lost 5 bases to trimming and J lost 14 bases, with 18 bases between them.

The J gene is TRBJ2-7, the V gene TRBV10-3; the D gene is possibly TRBD2 (5 bases). The V gene's germline CDR1 is ENHRY and CDR2 SYGVKD. The CDR3 is 15 amino acids. V dropped 10 bases and J dropped 3 bases, with 22 bases sitting between them. CDR3 nucleotides: TGTGCCAGCACTACCCGGGTTAGCGAGTTCTACGAGCAGTACTTC. This sequence encodes CASTTRVSEFYEQYF.